This entry lists 21 T cell receptor beta chains sequenced from one sample in a study of OX40 agonist ivuxolimab in advanced cancers. Libraries were made using the immunoSEQ multiplex PCR assay. TCRdb stores this immuneACCESS table with in-frame sequences only. Part of the clones is absent; in the studies checked, under half of the shortfall reflects unresolved V genes, and no reason is known for the rest. This sample is represented by 55,000 to 70,000 clones; about 88% of them were singletons. About 5.1% of the sample rests with the top ten. The sequencing used CD4+ or CD8+ T cells sorted from blood, collected in a trial of the OX40 agonist ivuxolimab. The receptors here all came from an adult with an advanced solid tumor such as melanoma, head and neck, liver or kidney cancer.

J is TRBJ1-3 and V is TRBV6-5; D gene unclear. Trimming stripped 6 bases from V and 3 bases from J, with 15 bases between. The CDR3 is made up of 15 amino acids. CDR1 is MNHEY and CDR2 is SVGAGI in the germline V gene. CDR3 DNA sequence: TGTGCCAGCAGGCTTAATTGGGATGTTGGAAACACCATATATTTT. Amino acid sequence: CASRLNWDVGNTIYF.

This clone was found once. This chain joins TRBV11-3 and TRBJ2-2, with 7 bases identical to TRBD1. Germline V gene lookup returns CDR1 SGHNT and CDR2 YENEEA. Trimming at V came to 0 bases and at J to 4 bases, leaving 5 bases not matched to a gene. The CDR3 spans 16 residues. CDR3 DNA sequence: TGTGCCAGCAGCTTAGATCCAGGGGGTCGCACCGGGGAGCTGTTTTTT. It encodes CASSLDPGGRTGELFF.

The chain employs TRBV9 and TRBJ2-7; D ambiguous. V was pared by 0 bases and J by 1 base, with 11 bases between. Germline V gives CDR1 SGDLS, CDR2 YYNGEE. The CDR3 is made up of 15 amino acids. CDR3 residues: CASSVEPAGSYEQYF. The CDR3 DNA sequence: TGTGCCAGCAGCGTAGAGCCGGCTGGATCCTACGAGCAGTACTTC.

The genes are TRBV18 and TRBJ2-3; 12 bases agree with TRBD2. The CDR3 covers 18 residues. V gave up 3 bases and J gave up 6 bases; unmatched junction bases: 13. CDR1 is KGHSH, CDR2 LQKENI, per germline. DNA for the CDR3: TGTGCCAGCTCACCGATCTCCGGGACTAGCGGGCTTACGGATACGCAGTATTTT. The encoded protein is CASSPISGTSGLTDTQYF.

The chain joins TRBV15 to TRBJ2-4; D is perhaps TRBD1 (8 bases). In germline, CDR1 is LNHNV, CDR2 YYDKDF (reference sequence). V dropped 3 bases and J dropped 13 bases, with 16 bases sitting between them. The CDR3 contains 13 residues. The CDR3 sequence: CATSRLQRDRQYF. In DNA, the CDR3 is TGTGCCACCAGCAGGCTTCAGCGGGACAGGCAGTACTTC.

The rearrangement joins TRBV18 to TRBJ2-1; D is uncertain. The CDR3 consists of 14 residues. Germline V gives CDR1 KGHSH, CDR2 LQKENI. Deletions cut 2 bases from V and 4 bases from J, with 9 bases between. The CDR3 reads CASSPGREYNEQFF. CDR3 DNA sequence: TGTGCCAGCTCACCAGGCAGAGAGTACAATGAGCAGTTCTTC.

The V call is TRBV7-6, the J call TRBJ1-1, with D unclear. The CDR3 has 13 amino acids. V lost 10 bases to trimming and J lost 1 base, with 13 bases between them. Germline values: CDR1 SGHVS, CDR2 FNYEAQ. CDR3 nucleotides: TGTGCCACGGTCTTACGGGGGAACACTGAAGCTTTCTTT. As protein: CATVLRGNTEAFF.

In this sample, this clone turned up once. The chain has TRBV4-1 and TRBJ1-3; perhaps TRBD1 as D (5 bases). The germline V and J ends were trimmed by 1 base and 4 bases, with 11 bases remaining between them. This CDR3 comprises 15 residues. Germline V lookup: CDR1 MGHRA, CDR2 YSYEKL. As DNA, the CDR3 is TGCGCCAGCAGCCAAGGGGGGTTATCCGGAAACACCATATATTTT. Protein: CASSQGGLSGNTIYF.

This clone is medium-sized in the sample. In DNA form, the CDR3 reads TGTGCCAGCAGCTTAGTGACAGGGGGTGGTCAGCCCCAGCATTTT. Translating it yields CASSLVTGGGQPQHF. The chain uses TRBV7-8 and TRBJ1-5; 9 nucleotides align to TRBD1. Germline loops: CDR1 SGHVS, CDR2 FQNEAQ. The CDR3 runs to 15 residues. Trimming took 1 base from V and 6 from J; bases not matched to a gene: 4.

This clone was found a few times. The V call is TRBV9, the J call TRBJ2-7; 7 positions match TRBD2. In germline, CDR1 is SGDLS, CDR2 YYNGEE. The CDR3 is 14 residues long. V lost 0 bases, J lost 3 bases, and 3 bases stayed unmatched. The CDR3 DNA reads TGTGCCAGCAGCGTAGCAGCTAGCGGCTACGAGCAGTACTTC. This translates into CASSVAASGYEQYF.

V and J are TRBV27 and TRBJ2-7, with 9 bases aligning to TRBD2. The CDR3 runs 15 residues. Germline CDR1 and CDR2: MNHEY and SMNVEV (reference sequence). V lost 5 bases and J lost 4; bases outside the gene matches: 9. The CDR3 protein is CASSPLAGKPYEQYF. CDR3 nucleotides: TGTGCCAGCAGTCCTCTAGCGGGAAAGCCTTACGAGCAGTACTTC.

The rearrangement links TRBV13 to TRBJ2-7; D possibly uses TRBD1 or TRBD2 (5 bases each). The CDR3 has 15 residues. CDR1 and CDR2 from the germline V gene are PRHDT and FYEKMQ (reference sequence). The V gene lost 2 bases and the J gene lost 2 bases, with 13 bases spanning the gap. The CDR3 region has the DNA TGTGCCAGCAGCTTAATGAGGGGTTCCGCCTACGAGCAGTACTTC. Residues: CASSLMRGSAYEQYF.

J is TRBJ2-7 and V is TRBV5-4; D unresolved. V was clipped by 6 bases and J by 6 bases, with 22 bases between them. The CDR3 runs 15 residues. Germline assignment: CDR1 SGHNT and CDR2 YYREEE (reference sequence). The CDR3 region has the DNA TGTGCCAGCATAACGACCCCCGGCCTTGGAAGCGAGCAGTACTTC. Translated, it gives CASITTPGLGSEQYF. Full variable domain (missing parts from reference TRBV5-4 and TRBJ2-7): ETGVTQSPTHLIKTRGQQVTLRCSSQSGHNTVSWYQQALGQGPQFIFQYYREEENGRGNFPPRFSGLQFPNYSSELNVNALELDDSALYLCASITTPGLGSEQYFGPGTRLTVT.

This chain joins TRBV5-4 and TRBJ2-2; the match to TRBD2 covers 7 bases. Trimming cost V 3 bases and J 1 base; bases outside gene matches: 9. The CDR3 runs 17 residues. From germline, CDR1 is SGHNT and CDR2 YYREEE (reference sequence). CDR3 in DNA: TGTGCCAGCAGCTCCGCCATGGAGCGGGAGAACACCGGGGAGCTGTTTTTT. This encodes CASSSAMERENTGELFF. Looking up the rest from reference TRBV5-4 and TRBJ2-2 gives the full variable domain: ETGVTQSPTHLIKTRGQQVTLRCSSQSGHNTVSWYQQALGQGPQFIFQYYREEENGRGNFPPRFSGLQFPNYSSELNVNALELDDSALYLCASSSAMERENTGELFFGEGSRLTVL.

The chain joins TRBV6-6 to TRBJ2-5; D remains unclear. Germline V gene lookup returns CDR1 MNHNY and CDR2 SVGAGI (reference sequence). Trimming left V 5 bases short and J 5 bases short, with 12 bases between. The CDR3 contains 13 residues. The CDR3 region is CASSNLGIETQYF. As DNA, the CDR3 is TGTGCCAGCAGTAACCTAGGGATTGAGACCCAGTACTTC.

The chain employs TRBV5-6 and TRBJ2-2; D remains ambiguous. The CDR3 covers 13 residues. The germline V gene encodes CDR1 SGHDT and CDR2 YYEEEE. The V and J ends lost 2 bases and 3 bases respectively, with 5 bases between them. This CDR3 is CASSFRHTGELFF. In nucleotides, the CDR3 is TGTGCCAGCAGCTTCCGACACACCGGGGAGCTGTTTTTT.

The genes are TRBV9 and TRBJ2-3; possible D gene TRBD2, 6 bases. The CDR3 is made up of 18 amino acids. Trimming took 3 bases from V and 2 from J, leaving 22 bases between them. Germline V gene lookup returns CDR1 SGDLS and CDR2 YYNGEE. CDR3 nucleotide sequence: TGTGCCAGCAGCGAAAGACCGGAGGGAGCAAAGAACACAGATACGCAGTATTTT. This encodes CASSERPEGAKNTDTQYF.

The chain has TRBV5-1 and TRBJ2-7, with a possible D match to TRBD1 (5 bases). Germline CDR1 reads SGHRS; CDR2 reads YFSETQ. Trimming stripped 4 bases from V and 3 bases from J, with 8 bases between. The CDR3 has 12 amino acids. The CDR3 sequence: CASSIDSYEQYF. Here the CDR3 DNA reads TGCGCCAGCAGCATAGACAGCTACGAGCAGTACTTC.

The V and J genes are TRBV28 and TRBJ2-7; 8 bases fit TRBD1. CDR1 is MDHEN, CDR2 SYDVKM, per germline. Trimming removed 4 bases from V and 0 bases from J; junction bases left unmatched: 11. The CDR3 is made up of 17 amino acids. The CDR3 DNA sequence: TGTGCCAGCAGTTCGACAGGGGCGTCCCTCCGCTCCTACGAGCAGTACTTC. It specifies CASSSTGASLRSYEQYF.

This sequence joins TRBV2 and TRBJ2-5, with D uncertain. Germline V gene sequence: CDR1 SNHLY, CDR2 FYNNEI. This CDR3 has 11 residues. Trimming removed 3 bases from V and 5 bases from J, with 4 bases in between. The CDR3 loop reads CASSDWETQYF. The CDR3 DNA reads TGTGCCAGCAGTGATTGGGAGACCCAGTACTTC.

The chain links TRBV18 to TRBJ2-3; 9 positions match TRBD2. The germline V gene encodes CDR1 KGHSH and CDR2 LQKENI. CDR3 size: 16 residues. With 3 bases clipped from V and 2 bases from J, the junction kept 6 bases outside the gene matches. Written as DNA, the CDR3 is TGTGCCAGCTCACCGGTAGCGGGAGAGAACACAGATACGCAGTATTTT. Translating it yields CASSPVAGENTDTQYF. Using reference TRBV18 and TRBJ2-3 for the parts outside the CDR3, the full variable domain is NAGVMQNPRHLVRRRGQEARLRCSPMKGHSHVYWYRQLPEEGLKFMVYLQKENIIDESGMPKERFSAEFPKEGPSILRIQQVVRGDSAAYFCASSPVAGENTDTQYFGPGTRLTVL.